This is a list of T cell receptor beta chains from one sample in a study of cytomegalovirus exposure and HLA in healthy donors. Using immunoSEQ multiplex PCR, the repertoire was profiled, and TCRdb retains in-frame clones only, with some absent. Of approximately 170,000 clones listed, approximately 81% are singletons. Source material: PBMCs. The receptors come from a man between 45 and 60 years old in good health and CMV-seropositive. The CDR3 runs from the conserved cysteine through the conserved F or W. A D gene is named only where the DNA matches it firmly. Where a row states a size, it is once, few, many or the class of an expanded clone; other rows omit it.

J gene: TRBJ2-2
V gene: TRBV9
clone size: .
D gene: TRBD2
CDR3 DNA: TGTGCCAGCCGGAGCGGGGTCACCGGGGAGCTGTTTTTT
CDR3 protein: CASRSGVTGELFF

J gene: TRBJ2-1
V gene: TRBV4-1
clone size: .
D gene: TRBD2
CDR3 DNA: TGCGCCAGCAGCGGGGAGACTAGCGGGAGCTATGAGCAGTTCTTC
CDR3 protein: CASSGETSGSYEQFF

J gene: TRBJ2-2
V gene: TRBV5-1
clone size: once
D gene: .
CDR3 DNA: TGCGCCAGCAGGTCCCGGGCAGGGGATTCCGGGGAGCTGTTTTTT
CDR3 protein: CASRSRAGDSGELFF

J gene: TRBJ1-6
V gene: TRBV20-1
clone size: .
D gene: .
CDR3 DNA: TGCAGTGCGAGTGACCCTGTAGACAGCAACTTT
CDR3 protein: CSASDPVDSNF

J gene: TRBJ1-4
V gene: TRBV27
clone size: .
D gene: .
CDR3 DNA: TGTGCCAGCAGTGGCGGCCTTGGAGAAAAACTGTTTTTT
CDR3 protein: CASSGGLGEKLFF

J gene: TRBJ1-1
V gene: TRBV6-1
clone size: few
D gene: .
CDR3 DNA: TGTGCCAGCAGCGCCTCAATGGGGGGAACTGAAGCTTTCTTT
CDR3 protein: CASSASMGGTEAFF

J gene: TRBJ2-7
V gene: TRBV29-1
clone size: .
D gene: .
CDR3 DNA: TGCAGCGTCGAGAGAAGCTACGAGCAGTACTTC
CDR3 protein: CSVERSYEQYF

J gene: TRBJ2-3
V gene: TRBV30
clone size: .
D gene: .
CDR3 DNA: TGTGCCTGGAGTGTTCTCGGGCGGGGAGATACGCAGTATTTT
CDR3 protein: CAWSVLGRGDTQYF

J gene: TRBJ2-3
V gene: TRBV7-3
clone size: .
D gene: .
CDR3 DNA: TGTGCCAGCAGCTTAACTGAGGGAGAGGATACGCAGTATTTT
CDR3 protein: CASSLTEGEDTQYF

J gene: TRBJ2-7
V gene: TRBV11-2
clone size: .
D gene: .
CDR3 DNA: TGTGCCAGCAGCTTCGCGGACTACGAGCAGTACTTC
CDR3 protein: CASSFADYEQYF